Detailed here is one T cell receptor (beta chain). Its antigen is currently unknown. The data belong to a study of CD8+ T cells in alopecia areata. For the study at large: Patients took tofacitinib for 6 to 18 months, followed by 6 drug-free months. General study points: Numerous clones, expanded in lesions, remained in scalp and blood during tofacitinib.

Between the trimmed V and J ends, which lost 3 bases and 7 bases, there was a span of 6 bases. Germline V lookup: CDR1 SQVTM, CDR2 ANQGSEA. The CDR3 spans 10 residues. Treatment specified: oral pan-JAK inhibitor, 5-10 mg twice daily. Punch biopsies of lesional scalp, plus peripheral blood, were taken from alopecia areata patients. Cell sorting on a FACSAria was used to separate CD4+ and CD8+ T cells from the PBMCs. Isolated RNA was reverse transcribed into cDNA used as the sequencing template. The method was immunoSEQ multiplex PCR; TCRdb's version includes in-frame clones alone and lacks a portion of them. The data hold about 220,000 clones, with around 57% observed a single time.

The sequence was obtained from a human donor with alopecia areata. This chain links TRBV29-1 with TRBJ1-2, with TRBD1 as a possible D gene (5 bases). Specimen: CD4+ T cells sorted from blood, collected at week 4, from a patient treated with tofacitinib. CDR3 amino acids: CSVDRVGYTF. CDR3 sequence (DNA): TGCAGCGTTGACAGGGTTGGCTACACCTTC.